This record looks at one TCR beta chain sequence and its context. The clone's antigen remains unknown. No quality values exist for individual bases; no much larger clone is one base distant. The donors were healthy, HIV-negative adults who had no recently reported acute infections or vaccinations. Every donor was a Caucasian adult residing in Nashville, Tennessee, USA. CD4+ T cells were enriched by magnetic negative selection, after which naive cells were positively selected on CD45RA and the negative fraction was taken as the memory subset. After blood collection by leukapheresis, PBMCs were isolated using Ficoll-Histopaque density gradient centrifugation and then cryopreserved in the vapor phase of liquid nitrogen. Analytical flow cytometry was used to check the purity and quantity of every magnetically sorted T cell population. Genomic DNA was isolated from every sorted fraction and measured by UV absorbance on a Nanodrop 2000c.

This sample is drawn from a study of shared clonotypes between healthy human individuals (dated by TCRdb to 2018 to 2021). Regarding the research as a whole: The cohort included three men and two women between 18 and 49 years of age. Per donor, three plates each were used for CD4 naive and CD4 memory, two for CD8 naive, and one for CD8 memory. Each donor's leukapheresis produced roughly between roughly 0.85 and 9.5 billion PBMCs. To estimate repertoire size and how much clonotype sharing occurs between individuals, the study deeply sequenced the blood TCR repertoires of about 5 healthy adults. To increase sequencing depth and limit assay-specific biases, TCR repertoire library preparation and sequencing were carried out by different laboratories using diverse techniques. The investigation overall reported the following: Higher generation probabilities were observed for clonotypes shared by all four sorted-subset donors than for non-shared clonotypes. Naive subsets generally had larger estimated clonotype richness than memory subsets. The genetic and exposure-history diversity represented was limited by the small number of donors. Based on pairwise subsampling, the degree of clonotype sharing among donors was expected to be affected by sequencing depth. Even with the large sequencing depth, rarefaction of the sorted-subset datasets indicated that sequencing was incomplete. When a handful of donors were compared, the shared fraction of clonotypes was about 5% for naive CD4, around 3.6% for naive CD8, about 2.4% for memory CD4, and roughly 0.4% for memory CD8. Sampling was limited to blood, and TCR repertoires in tissue likely differ from TCR repertoires in blood.

The CDR3 runs 14 amino acids, cysteine and phenylalanine included. Of all the DNA, just the CDR3 is kept, 42 bases in frame from base 1. For CDR1 and CDR2, the germline V gene lists ENHRY and SYGVKD. V is clipped by 2 bases and J by 8 bases, and the sequence between their germline boundaries is 15 bases long. TCR CDR3 regions were amplified from genomic DNA by multiplex PCR using the deep immunoSEQ assay. Genomic DNA extracted from each cell subset was distributed evenly over all wells of several immunoSEQ 96-well plates, and each plate served as one replicate. For sorted subsets, around 200 ng genomic DNA, equal to 30,000 or so T cell genomes, was loaded into each replicate PCR. The purified libraries were quantified using a Qubit 3.0 fluorometer, sized with a Bioanalyzer 2100, and then quantified again using the KAPA Library Quantification kit. Every immunoSEQ 96-well plate was sequenced on a separate single-read 150-cycle Illumina NextSeq 550 flow cell. Regarding the original processing steps: The immunoSEQ output contained only junctional sequences without quality scores, so filtering could not match that applied to full-length reads. Sequences were annotated with PyIR, a Python wrapper for IgBLAST v1.9, using IMGT germline references to assign V/J genes and CDR3. Reads were filtered out if the reads had weak V/J assignments (E-value above 1e-6), no CDR3, stop codons, out-of-frame junctions, or ambiguous translated residues. V3J clonotypes were defined as sequences sharing an identical inferred V gene, J gene, and CDR3 amino acid sequence. The percentage overlap between two repertoires was calculated by dividing the number of shared unique clonotypes by the size of the smaller repertoire. Richness of each repertoire was evaluated using RTK rarefaction, the Chao1 estimator, and Recon v2.1 estimates of unobserved clonotypes. Generation probabilities were computed with OLGA for all TCRbeta clonotypes obtained by the gDNA method from several donors. Sourced from immuneACCESS, this table was stored by TCRdb with only in-frame sequences that have V and J called. A share of the clones is absent; for the studies checked, an unresolved V gene accounts for under half, and the remainder has no known explanation. The V and J calls and the clone size are those of that table, but D and trimming were determined from the DNA. This sample comprises millions of clones, approximately 90% of them detected only once. The biggest ten clones account for over 0.12% of the sample.

The chain uses TRBV10-3 and TRBJ1-2; the D gene is not confidently resolved. The TCR originated in a man younger than 35 in good health. Sequenced: naive CD4+ T cells sorted from blood. This specimen's cell subset or site label, per the study, means: CD45RA+ positively selected. Here the CDR3 is given as CAISEATGNRGYTF. The sequenced DNA: TGTGCCATCAGTGAGGCGACCGGGAATCGGGGCTACACCTTC.